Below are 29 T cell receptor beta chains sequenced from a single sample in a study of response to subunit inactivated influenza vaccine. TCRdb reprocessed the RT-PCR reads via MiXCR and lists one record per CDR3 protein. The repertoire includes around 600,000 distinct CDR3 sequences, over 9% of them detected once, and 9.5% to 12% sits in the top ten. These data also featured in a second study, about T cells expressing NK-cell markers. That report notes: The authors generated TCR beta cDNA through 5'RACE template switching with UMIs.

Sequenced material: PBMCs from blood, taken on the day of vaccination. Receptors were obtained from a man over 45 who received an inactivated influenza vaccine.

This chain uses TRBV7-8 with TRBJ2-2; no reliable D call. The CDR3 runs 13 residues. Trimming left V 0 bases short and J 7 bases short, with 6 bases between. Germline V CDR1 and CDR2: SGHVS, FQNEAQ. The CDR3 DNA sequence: TGTGCCAGCAGCTTAGCAGGGAACGGGGAGCTGTTTTTT. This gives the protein CASSLAGNGELFF.

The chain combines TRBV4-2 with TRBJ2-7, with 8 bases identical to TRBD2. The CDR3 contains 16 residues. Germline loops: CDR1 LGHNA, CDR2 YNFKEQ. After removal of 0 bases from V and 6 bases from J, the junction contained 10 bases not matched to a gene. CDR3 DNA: TGTGCCAGCAGCCAAGATAGCGGGACTAGGGGCTCCGAGCAGTACTTC. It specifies CASSQDSGTRGSEQYF.

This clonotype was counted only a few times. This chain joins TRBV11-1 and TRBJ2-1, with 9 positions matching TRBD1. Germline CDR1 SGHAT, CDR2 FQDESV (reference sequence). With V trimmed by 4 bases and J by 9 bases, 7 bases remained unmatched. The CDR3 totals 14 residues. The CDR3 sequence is CASSSTGGLSEQFF. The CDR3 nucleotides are TGTGCCAGCAGCTCGACAGGGGGATTGAGTGAGCAGTTCTTC.

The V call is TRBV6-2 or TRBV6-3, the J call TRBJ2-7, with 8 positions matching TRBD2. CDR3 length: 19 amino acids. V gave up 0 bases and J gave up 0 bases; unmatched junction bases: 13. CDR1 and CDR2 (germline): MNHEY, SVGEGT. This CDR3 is CASSYSGLAAGVSSYEQYF. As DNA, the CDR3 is TGTGCCAGCAGTTACTCCGGGTTGGCAGCGGGGGTAAGCTCCTACGAGCAGTACTTC.

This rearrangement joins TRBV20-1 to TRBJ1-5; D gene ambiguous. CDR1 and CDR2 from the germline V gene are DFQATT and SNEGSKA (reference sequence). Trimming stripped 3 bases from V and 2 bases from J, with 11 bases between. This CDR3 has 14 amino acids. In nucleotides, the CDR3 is TGCAGTGCTAGTAAAGCGCTTGGCAATCAGCCCCAGCATTTT. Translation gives CSASKALGNQPQHF.

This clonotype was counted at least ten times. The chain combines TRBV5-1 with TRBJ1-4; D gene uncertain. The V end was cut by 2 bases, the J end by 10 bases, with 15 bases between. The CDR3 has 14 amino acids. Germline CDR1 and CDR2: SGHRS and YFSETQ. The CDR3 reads CASSFGQKNGKLFF. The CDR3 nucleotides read TGCGCCAGCAGCTTCGGCCAGAAGAACGGAAAACTGTTTTTT.

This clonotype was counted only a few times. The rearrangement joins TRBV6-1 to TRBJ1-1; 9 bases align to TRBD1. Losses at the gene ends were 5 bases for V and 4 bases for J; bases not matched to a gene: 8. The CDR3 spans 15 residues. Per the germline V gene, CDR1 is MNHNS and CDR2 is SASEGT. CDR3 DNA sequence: TGTGCCAGCAGTCCCAACAGGGGGCTTAGCACTGAAGCTTTCTTT. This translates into CASSPNRGLSTEAFF.

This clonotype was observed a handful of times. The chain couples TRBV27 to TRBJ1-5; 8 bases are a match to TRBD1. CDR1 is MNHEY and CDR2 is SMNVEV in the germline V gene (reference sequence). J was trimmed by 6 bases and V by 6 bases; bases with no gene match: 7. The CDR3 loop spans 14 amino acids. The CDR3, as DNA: TGTGCCAGCAGAATAACAGGGGGGGGTCAGCCCCAGCATTTT. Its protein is CASRITGGGQPQHF.

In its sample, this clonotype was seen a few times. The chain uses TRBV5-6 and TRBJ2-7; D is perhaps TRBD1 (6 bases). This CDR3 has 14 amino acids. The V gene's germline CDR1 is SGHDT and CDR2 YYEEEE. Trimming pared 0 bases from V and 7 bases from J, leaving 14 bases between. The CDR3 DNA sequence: TGTGCCAGCAGCTTGGCAGCCGGGACAAGTGAGCAGTACTTC. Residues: CASSLAAGTSEQYF.

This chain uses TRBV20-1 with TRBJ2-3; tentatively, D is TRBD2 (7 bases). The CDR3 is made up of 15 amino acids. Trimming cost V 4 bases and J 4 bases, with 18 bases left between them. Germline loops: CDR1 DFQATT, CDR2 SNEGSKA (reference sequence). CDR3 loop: CSAKREGGPPDTQYF. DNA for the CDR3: TGCAGTGCTAAGAGGGAGGGGGGGCCCCCAGATACGCAGTATTTT.

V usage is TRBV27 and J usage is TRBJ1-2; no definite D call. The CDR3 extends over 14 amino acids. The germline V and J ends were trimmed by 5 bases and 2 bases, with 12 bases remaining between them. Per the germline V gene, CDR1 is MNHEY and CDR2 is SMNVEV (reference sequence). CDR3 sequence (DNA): TGTGCCAGCAGTACAGTTCTCGGGAACTATGGCTACACCTTC. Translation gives CASSTVLGNYGYTF.

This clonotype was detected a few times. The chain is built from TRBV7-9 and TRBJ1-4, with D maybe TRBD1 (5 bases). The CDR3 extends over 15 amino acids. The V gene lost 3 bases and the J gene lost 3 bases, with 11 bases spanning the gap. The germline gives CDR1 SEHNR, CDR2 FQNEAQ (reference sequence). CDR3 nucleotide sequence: TGTGCCAGCAGCTTCCAGGGAAGGGCTAATGAAAAACTGTTTTTT. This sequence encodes CASSFQGRANEKLFF.

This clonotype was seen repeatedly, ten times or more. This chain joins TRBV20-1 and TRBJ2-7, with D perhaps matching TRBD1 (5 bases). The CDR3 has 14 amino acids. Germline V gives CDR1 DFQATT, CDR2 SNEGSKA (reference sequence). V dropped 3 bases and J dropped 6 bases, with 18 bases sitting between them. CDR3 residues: CSASATGATGEQYF. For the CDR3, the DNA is TGCAGTGCTAGTGCCACAGGAGCCACGGGCGAGCAGTACTTC.

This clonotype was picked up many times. CDR3: CASSLIQGAPLYGYTF. DNA of the CDR3: TGCGCCAGCAGCTTGATACAGGGGGCGCCTCTCTATGGCTACACCTTC. The J gene is TRBJ1-2, the V gene TRBV5-1; 9 positions agree with TRBD1. The CDR3 totals 16 residues. Germline loops: CDR1 SGHRS, CDR2 YFSETQ. V was pared by 1 base and J by 4 bases, with 8 bases of the junction left unmatched.

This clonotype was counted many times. The CDR3 nucleotides are TGCAGTGCTAGAGTCGCCGGGAGAGAGTACTTC. It encodes CSARVAGREYF. The chain employs TRBV20-1 and TRBJ2-4; D possibly corresponds to TRBD2 (6 bases). Trimming stripped 1 base from V and 14 bases from J, with 12 bases between. Germline CDR1 and CDR2: DFQATT and SNEGSKA (reference sequence). CDR3 length: 11 amino acids.

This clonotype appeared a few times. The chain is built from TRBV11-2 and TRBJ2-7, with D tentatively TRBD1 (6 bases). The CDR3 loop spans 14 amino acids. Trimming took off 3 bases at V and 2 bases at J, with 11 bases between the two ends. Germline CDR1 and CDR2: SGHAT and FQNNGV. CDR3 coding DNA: TGTGCCAGCAGCTTCCCGGACAGTCCCTACGAGCAGTACTTC. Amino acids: CASSFPDSPYEQYF.

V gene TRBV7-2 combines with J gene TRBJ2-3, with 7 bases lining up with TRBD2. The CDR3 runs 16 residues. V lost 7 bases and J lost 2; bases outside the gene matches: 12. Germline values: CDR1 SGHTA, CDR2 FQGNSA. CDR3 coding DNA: TGTGCCAGCATCAGAGGGAGGGCTGGGGACACAGATACGCAGTATTTT. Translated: CASIRGRAGDTDTQYF.

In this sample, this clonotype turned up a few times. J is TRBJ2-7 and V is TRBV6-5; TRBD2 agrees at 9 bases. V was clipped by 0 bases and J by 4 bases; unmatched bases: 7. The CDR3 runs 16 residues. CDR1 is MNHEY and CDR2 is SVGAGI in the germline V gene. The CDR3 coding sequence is TGTGCCAGCAGTTACTCGAGGCTAGCGGGGTCTTACGAGCAGTACTTC. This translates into CASSYSRLAGSYEQYF.

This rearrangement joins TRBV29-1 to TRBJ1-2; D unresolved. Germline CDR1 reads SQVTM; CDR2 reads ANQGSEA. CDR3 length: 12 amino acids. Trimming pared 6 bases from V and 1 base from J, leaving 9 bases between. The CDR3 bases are TGCAGCGTGGAAAGATTTAACTATGGCTACACCTTC. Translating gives CSVERFNYGYTF. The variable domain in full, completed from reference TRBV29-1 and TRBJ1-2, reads SAVISQKPSRDICQRGTSLTIQCQVDSQVTMMFWYRQQPGQSLTLIATANQGSEATYESGFVIDKFPISRPNLTFSTLTVSNMSPEDSSIYLCSVERFNYGYTFGSGTRLTVV.

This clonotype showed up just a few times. The CDR3 loop reads CASSLDQNEKLFF. The CDR3 coding sequence is TGTGCCAGCAGCTTGGACCAGAATGAAAAACTGTTTTTT. V is TRBV5-6 and J is TRBJ1-4; D gene ambiguous. V shed 0 bases and J shed 5 bases, with 5 bases lying between them. The CDR3 has 13 residues. Germline CDR1 SGHDT, CDR2 YYEEEE. Full variable domain (remainder filled in from reference TRBV5-6 and TRBJ1-4): DAGVTQSPTHLIKTRGQQVTLRCSPKSGHDTVSWYQQALGQGPQFIFQYYEEEERQRGNFPDRFSGHQFPNYSSELNVNALLLGDSALYLCASSLDQNEKLFFGSGTQLSVL.

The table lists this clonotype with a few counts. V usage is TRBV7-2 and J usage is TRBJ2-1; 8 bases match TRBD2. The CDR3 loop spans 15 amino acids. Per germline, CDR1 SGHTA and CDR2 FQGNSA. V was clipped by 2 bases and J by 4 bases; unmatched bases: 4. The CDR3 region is CASSLIAGTYNEQFF. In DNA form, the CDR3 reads TGTGCCAGCAGCTTAATAGCGGGAACTTACAATGAGCAGTTCTTC.

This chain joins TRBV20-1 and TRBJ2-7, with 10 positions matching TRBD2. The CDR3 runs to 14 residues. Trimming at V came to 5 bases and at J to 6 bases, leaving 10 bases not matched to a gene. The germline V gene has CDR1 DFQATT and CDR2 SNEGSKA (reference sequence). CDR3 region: CSARSGRAFSEQYF. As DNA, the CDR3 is TGCAGTGCTCGGAGCGGGAGGGCCTTTAGCGAGCAGTACTTC.

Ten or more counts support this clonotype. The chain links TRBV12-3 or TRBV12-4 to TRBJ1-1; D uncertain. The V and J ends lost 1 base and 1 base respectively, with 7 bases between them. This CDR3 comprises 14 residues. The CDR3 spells CASSLGLGNTEAFF. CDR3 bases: TGTGCCAGCAGTTTAGGGCTGGGGAACACTGAAGCTTTCTTT.

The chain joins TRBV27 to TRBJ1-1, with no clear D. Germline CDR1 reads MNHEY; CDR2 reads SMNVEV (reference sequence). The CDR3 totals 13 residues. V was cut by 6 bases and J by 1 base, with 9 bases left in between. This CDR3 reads CASRQTPNTEAFF. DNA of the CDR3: TGTGCCAGCAGGCAGACCCCGAACACTGAAGCTTTCTTT.

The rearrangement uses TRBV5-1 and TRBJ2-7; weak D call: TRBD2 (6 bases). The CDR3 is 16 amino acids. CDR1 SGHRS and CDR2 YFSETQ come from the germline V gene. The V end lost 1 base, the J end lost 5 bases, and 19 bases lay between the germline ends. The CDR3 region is CASSLIFAEGNHEQYF. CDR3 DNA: TGCGCCAGCAGCTTGATTTTTGCGGAGGGTAATCACGAGCAGTACTTC. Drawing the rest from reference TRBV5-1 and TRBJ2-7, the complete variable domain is KAGVTQTPRYLIKTRGQQVTLSCSPISGHRSVSWYQQTPGQGLQFLFEYFSETQRNKGNFPGRFSGRQFSNSRSEMNVSTLELGDSALYLCASSLIFAEGNHEQYFGPGTRLTVT.

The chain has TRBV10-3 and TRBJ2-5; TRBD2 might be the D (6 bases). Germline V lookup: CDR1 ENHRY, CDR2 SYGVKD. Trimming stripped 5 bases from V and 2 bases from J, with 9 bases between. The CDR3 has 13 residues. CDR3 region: CAISWREQETQYF. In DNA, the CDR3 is TGTGCCATCAGTTGGCGGGAACAAGAGACCCAGTACTTC.

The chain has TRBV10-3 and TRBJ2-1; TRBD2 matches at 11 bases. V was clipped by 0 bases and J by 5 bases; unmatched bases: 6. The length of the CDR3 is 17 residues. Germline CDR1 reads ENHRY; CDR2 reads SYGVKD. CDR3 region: CAISESTSGRDHNEQFF. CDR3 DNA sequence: TGTGCCATCAGTGAGTCCACTAGCGGGAGAGACCACAATGAGCAGTTCTTC.

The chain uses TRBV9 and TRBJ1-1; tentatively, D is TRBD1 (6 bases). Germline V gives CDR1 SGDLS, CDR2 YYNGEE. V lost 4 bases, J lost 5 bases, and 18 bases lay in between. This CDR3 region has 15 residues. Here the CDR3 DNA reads TGTGCCAGCAGCCCCGGGGGGCAGTACCGGACTGAAGCTTTCTTT. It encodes CASSPGGQYRTEAFF.

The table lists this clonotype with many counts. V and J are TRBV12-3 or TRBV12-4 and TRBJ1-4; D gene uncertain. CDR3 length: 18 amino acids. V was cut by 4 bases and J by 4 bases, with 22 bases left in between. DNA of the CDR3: TGTGCCAGCAGTTCCGCCGACGGCCCCCTTCCTTTTAATGAAAAACTGTTTTTT. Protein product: CASSSADGPLPFNEKLFF.